This TCR beta chain derives from a study of shared clonotypes between healthy human individuals. Study-level findings and limits: Clonotypes not shared had lower generation probabilities than those common to all four donors. The diversity represented, both genetic and in exposure history, was limited by few donors.

The V and J ends lost 6 bases and 0 bases respectively, with 12 bases between them. Germline-derived CDR1 and CDR2 are MNHNS and SASEGT. The CDR3 contains 15 residues. On this clone itself: What it binds is unknown.

Sequencing used immunoSEQ multiplex PCR; TCRdb keeps in-frame clones, though not all of them. The sample contains over a million clones, roughly 95% of which appear only once. The investigators split CD4+ cells into a CD45RA+ naive subset and a CD45RA-negative memory subset. The sequenced material came from naive CD4+ T cells sorted from blood. Noted subset: CD45RA+ positively selected. The J gene is TRBJ1-3, the V gene TRBV6-1; TRBD1 is a possible D gene (6 bases). The clonotype was recovered from a young man in good health. In nucleotides, the CDR3 is TGTGCCAGCAGGGACAGCCGGGACTCTGGAAACACCATATATTTT. Translating gives CASRDSRDSGNTIYF.